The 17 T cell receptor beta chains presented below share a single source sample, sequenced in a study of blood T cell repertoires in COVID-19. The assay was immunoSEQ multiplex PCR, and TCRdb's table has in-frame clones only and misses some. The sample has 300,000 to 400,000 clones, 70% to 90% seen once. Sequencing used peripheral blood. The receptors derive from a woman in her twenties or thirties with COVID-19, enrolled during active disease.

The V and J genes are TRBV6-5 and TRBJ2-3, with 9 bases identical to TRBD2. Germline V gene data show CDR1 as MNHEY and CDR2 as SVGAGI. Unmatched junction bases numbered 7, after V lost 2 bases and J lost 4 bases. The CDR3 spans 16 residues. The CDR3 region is CASSYASAGGPDTQYF. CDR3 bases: TGTGCCAGCAGTTACGCCTCAGCGGGAGGTCCAGATACGCAGTATTTT.

The CDR3 reads CASSGLGGRRVGYEQYF. CDR3 DNA: TGCGCCAGCAGTGGGCTAGGAGGTAGGAGAGTGGGCTACGAGCAGTACTTC. This rearrangement joins TRBV10-2 to TRBJ2-7; tentative D call: TRBD2 (5 bases). This CDR3 spans 17 amino acids. Deletions cut 4 bases from V and 3 bases from J, with 22 bases between. CDR1 and CDR2 from the germline V gene are WSHSY and SAAADI.

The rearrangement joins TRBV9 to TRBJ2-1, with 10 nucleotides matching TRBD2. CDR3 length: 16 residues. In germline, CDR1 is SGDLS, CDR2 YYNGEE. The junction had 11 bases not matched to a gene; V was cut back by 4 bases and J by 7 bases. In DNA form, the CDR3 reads TGTGCCAGCAGCCCCCGGCTAGCGGGAGTTCGAAATGAGCAGTTCTTC. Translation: CASSPRLAGVRNEQFF.

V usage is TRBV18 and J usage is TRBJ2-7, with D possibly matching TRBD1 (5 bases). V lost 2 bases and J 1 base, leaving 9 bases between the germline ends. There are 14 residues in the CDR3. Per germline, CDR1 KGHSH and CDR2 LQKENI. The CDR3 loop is CASSPVTESYEQYF. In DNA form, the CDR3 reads TGTGCCAGCTCACCAGTGACAGAATCCTACGAGCAGTACTTC.

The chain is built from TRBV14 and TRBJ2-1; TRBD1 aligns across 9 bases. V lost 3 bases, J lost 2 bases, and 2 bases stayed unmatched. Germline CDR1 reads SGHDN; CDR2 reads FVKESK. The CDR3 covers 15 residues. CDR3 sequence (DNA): TGTGCCAGCAGCCAGGACAGGGGAACCTACAATGAGCAGTTCTTC. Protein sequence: CASSQDRGTYNEQFF.

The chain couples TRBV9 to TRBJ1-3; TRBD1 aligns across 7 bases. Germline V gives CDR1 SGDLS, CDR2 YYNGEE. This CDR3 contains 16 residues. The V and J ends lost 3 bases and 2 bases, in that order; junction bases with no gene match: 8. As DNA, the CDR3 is TGTGCCAGCAGCGCCCAGGGGGGTCTCCCTGGAAACACCATATATTTT. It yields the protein CASSAQGGLPGNTIYF.

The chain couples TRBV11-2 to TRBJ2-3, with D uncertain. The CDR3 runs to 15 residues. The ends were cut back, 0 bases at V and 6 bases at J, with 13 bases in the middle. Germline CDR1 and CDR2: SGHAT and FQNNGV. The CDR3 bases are TGTGCCAGCAGCTTAGATCCACTCAAGCACGATACGCAGTATTTT. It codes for CASSLDPLKHDTQYF.

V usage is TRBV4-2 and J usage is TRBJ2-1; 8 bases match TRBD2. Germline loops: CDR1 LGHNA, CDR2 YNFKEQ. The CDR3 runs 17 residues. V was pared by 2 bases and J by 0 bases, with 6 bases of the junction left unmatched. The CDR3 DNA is TGTGCCAGCAGCCAACCCCATGGGACTAGCTCCTACAATGAGCAGTTCTTC. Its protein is CASSQPHGTSSYNEQFF.

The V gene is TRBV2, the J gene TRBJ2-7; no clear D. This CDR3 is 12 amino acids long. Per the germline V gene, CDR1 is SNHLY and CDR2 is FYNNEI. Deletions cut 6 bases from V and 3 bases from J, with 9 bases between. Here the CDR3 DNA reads TGTGCCAGCAGCCGAGGTTACTACGAGCAGTACTTC. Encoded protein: CASSRGYYEQYF.

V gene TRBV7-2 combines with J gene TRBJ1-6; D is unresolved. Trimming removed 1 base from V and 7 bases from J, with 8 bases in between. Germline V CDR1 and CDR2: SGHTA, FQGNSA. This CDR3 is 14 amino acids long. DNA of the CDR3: TGTGCCAGCAGCTTAGGGACTGAGAATTCACCCCTCCACTTT. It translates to CASSLGTENSPLHF.

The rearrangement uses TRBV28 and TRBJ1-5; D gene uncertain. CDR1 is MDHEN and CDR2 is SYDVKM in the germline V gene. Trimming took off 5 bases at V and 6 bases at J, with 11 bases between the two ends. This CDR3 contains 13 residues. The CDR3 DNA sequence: TGTGCCAGCAGTCCCCCCGGGGTTCAGCCCCAGCATTTT. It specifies CASSPPGVQPQHF.

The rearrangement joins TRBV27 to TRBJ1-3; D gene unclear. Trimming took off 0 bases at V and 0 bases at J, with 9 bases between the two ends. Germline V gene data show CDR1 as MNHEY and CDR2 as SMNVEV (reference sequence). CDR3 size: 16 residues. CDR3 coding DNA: TGTGCCAGCAGTTTATCCCTAACCGGCTCTGGAAACACCATATATTTT. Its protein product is CASSLSLTGSGNTIYF.

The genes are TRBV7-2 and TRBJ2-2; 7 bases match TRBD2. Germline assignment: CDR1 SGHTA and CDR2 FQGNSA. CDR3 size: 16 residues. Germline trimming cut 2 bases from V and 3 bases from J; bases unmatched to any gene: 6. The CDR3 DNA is TGTGCCAGCAGCTTACGCCGGCTAGCGGACACCGGGGAGCTGTTTTTT. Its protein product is CASSLRRLADTGELFF.

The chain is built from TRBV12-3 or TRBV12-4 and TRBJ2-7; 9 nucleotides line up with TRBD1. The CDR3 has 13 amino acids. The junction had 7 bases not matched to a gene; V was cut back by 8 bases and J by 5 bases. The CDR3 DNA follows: TGTGCCAGCTACCGGACAGGGGTCCACGAGCAGTACGTC. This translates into CASYRTGVHEQYV.

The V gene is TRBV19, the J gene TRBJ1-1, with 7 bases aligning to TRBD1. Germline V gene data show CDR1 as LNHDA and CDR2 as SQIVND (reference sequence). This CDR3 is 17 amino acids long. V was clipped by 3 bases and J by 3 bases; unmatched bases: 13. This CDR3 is CASSIPGQVPMYTEAFF. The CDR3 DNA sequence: TGTGCCAGTAGTATCCCTGGACAGGTCCCGATGTACACTGAAGCTTTCTTT.

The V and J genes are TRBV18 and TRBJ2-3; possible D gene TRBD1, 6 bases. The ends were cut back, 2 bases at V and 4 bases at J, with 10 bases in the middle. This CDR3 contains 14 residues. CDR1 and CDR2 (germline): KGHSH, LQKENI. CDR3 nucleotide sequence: TGTGCCAGCTCACCAAGACAGGAGGCAGATACGCAGTATTTT. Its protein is CASSPRQEADTQYF.

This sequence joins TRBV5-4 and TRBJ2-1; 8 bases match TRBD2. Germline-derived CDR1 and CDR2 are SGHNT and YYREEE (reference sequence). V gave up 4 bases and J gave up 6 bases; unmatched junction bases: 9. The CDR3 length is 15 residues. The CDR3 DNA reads TGTGCCAGCAGCCAAGTAACCCGGGAGGGCAATGAGCAGTTCTTC. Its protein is CASSQVTREGNEQFF.